This TCR beta chain is from a study of T cell responses to AZD1222 COVID-19 vaccine. Overall study results and limits: Spike-specific TCRs gained breadth and depth after people received two AZD1222 doses. Only a handful of people who got AZD1222 tested seropositive at baseline. Vaccine-related CD4 TCRs covered spike, predominating at 160-218 and 743-854.

This clone is a singleton in its sample. The antigen remains undetermined. Method: immunoSEQ multiplex PCR; TCRdb's copy keeps in-frame clones and lacks some. Seen here are some 170,000 clones, 90% to 95% observed once, and the top ten hold 2.6%. The CDR3 runs to 15 residues. The V end lost 4 bases, the J end lost 1 base, and 14 bases lay between the germline ends. Per the germline V gene, CDR1 is SGHNT and CDR2 is YYREEE (reference sequence). The chain has TRBV5-4 and TRBJ1-2; tentative D call: TRBD1 (5 bases). The source material was peripheral blood, sampled on day 0 of AZD1222 vaccination. This clonotype was sampled from an adult in good health. This chain's CDR3 is CASSPDLDINYGYTF. CDR3 in DNA: TGTGCCAGCAGCCCCGACTTGGACATTAACTATGGCTACACCTTC.